This entry is about one TCR beta chain. The sample belongs to a study of blood T cell repertoires in COVID-19. Using immunoSEQ multiplex PCR, the repertoire was profiled, and TCRdb retains in-frame clones only, with some absent. This sample has fewer than 350,000 clones, with nearly 90% found just once. In terms of age and location, participants ranged from about 18 to 90 years and lived in about two dozen US areas. Clinical histories supplied by participants themselves formed the basis of cohort assignment. The receptor was derived from a woman in her late teens or twenties with acute COVID-19. The sample comprised PBMCs or T cells enriched from blood (not recorded which).

The CDR3 coding sequence is TGTGCCAGCAGCTCCCCTTTCGGGGGTGGATACAATGAGCAGTTCTTC. It encodes CASSSPFGGGYNEQFF. V usage is TRBV7-9 and J usage is TRBJ2-1; a possible D gene is TRBD2 (6 bases). Deletions cut 4 bases from V and 4 bases from J, with 17 bases between. From germline, CDR1 is SEHNR and CDR2 FQNEAQ (reference sequence). CDR3 length equals 16 residues.